This paragraph reports one TCR beta chain. J was trimmed by 2 bases and V by 2 bases; bases with no gene match: 8. CDR1 and CDR2 (germline): SEHNR, FQNEAQ (reference sequence). The CDR3 sequence is 17 residues long. The sample is drawn from a study of Ad26.COV2.S vaccination and SARS-CoV-2 variants. Assay: immunoSEQ multiplex PCR; the TCRdb copy retains only in-frame clones and omits some. The repertoire holds hundreds of thousands of clones, with 75% to 90% as singletons. Treatment reported: some 19 received Ad26.COV2.S at low or high dose, single or two shots; several received placebo; per-sample allocation not given. The samples were gathered on day 63 after the first injection of vaccine or placebo.

The origin of this receptor is a person between 18 and 65 years old who received the Ad26.COV2.S COVID-19 vaccine or a placebo. This chain uses TRBV7-9 with TRBJ2-3; 9 bases are a match to TRBD2. Sequencing was performed on peripheral blood, taken in a trial of Ad26.COV2.S vaccine versus placebo. The CDR3 region has the DNA TGTGCCAGCAGCTTATGGCAAATAGCGGGAGTCACAGATACGCAGTATTTT. As protein: CASSLWQIAGVTDTQYF.